This entry lists 10 T cell receptor beta chains sequenced from one sample in a study of shared clonotypes between healthy human individuals (dated by TCRdb to 2018 to 2020). Libraries were prepared through the immunoSEQ multiplex PCR assay. TCRdb mirrors the immuneACCESS table, restricted to in-frame sequences. Some clones are absent from its copies; in checked studies, under half trace to an unresolved V gene, and the reason for the others is unknown. The sample profile shows around 1.9 million clones; just over 90% of them were found once. The ten top clones hold about 1.5% of the sample. CD8 naive samples were obtained by positive selection for CCR7 among CD45RO-negative cells, yielding a CD45RA+CCR7+ population from which TemRA cells were excluded. The sample taken for sequencing was naive CD8+ T cells from PBMCs. This specimen's cell subset or site label, per the study, means: CD45RA+CCR7+. These receptors were collected from a man younger than 30 in good health. Some clones in this sample may be carry-over from other donors' samples.

The gene calls are TRBV6-1 and TRBJ2-1; weak D call: TRBD2 (5 bases). Germline CDR1 and CDR2: MNHNS and SASEGT. V was trimmed by 7 bases and J by 2 bases, leaving 9 bases between them. The CDR3 has 13 amino acids. CDR3 coding DNA: TGTGCCAGCACCCTAGCCCCCTACAATGAGCAGTTCTTC. Protein product: CASTLAPYNEQFF.

The chain is built from TRBV7-9 and TRBJ2-7; 9 bases match TRBD1. This CDR3 contains 15 residues. J gave up 7 bases and V 8 bases, and 15 bases lay outside the gene matches. CDR1 and CDR2 (germline): SEHNR, FQNEAQ (reference sequence). The CDR3 DNA is TGTGCCAGCCAAATGATCGGGACAGGGTTCGAGGAGCAGTACTTC. This translates into CASQMIGTGFEEQYF.

The DNA for the CDR3 is TGTGCCAGCAGGGACAGGTACAATGAGCAGTTCTTC. Its translation: CASRDRYNEQFF. The V gene is TRBV6-4, the J gene TRBJ2-1; 7 bases fit TRBD1. This CDR3 has 12 amino acids. Trimming removed 6 bases from V and 4 bases from J; junction bases left unmatched: 0. Germline loops: CDR1 MRHNA, CDR2 SNTAGT.

V gene TRBV10-3 combines with J gene TRBJ2-7; D is perhaps TRBD1 or TRBD2 (5 bases each). The CDR3 totals 19 residues. V was shortened by 3 bases and J by 0 bases, with 24 bases between the two germline ends. Germline CDR1 and CDR2: ENHRY and SYGVKD. The CDR3 coding sequence is TGTGCCATCAGTGACTTGCCAGGGAAAGAGGGCCTTGGCTCCTACGAGCAGTACTTC. This encodes CAISDLPGKEGLGSYEQYF.

This clone has a single count. The chain employs TRBV5-6 and TRBJ2-7; 9 bases agree with TRBD2. Germline CDR1 and CDR2: SGHDT and YYEEEE. This CDR3 contains 16 residues. With V trimmed by 0 bases and J by 3 bases, 7 bases remained unmatched. CDR3 coding DNA: TGTGCCAGCAGCTTGGCTTCGGTAGCGGGAGTCTACGAGCAGTACTTC. Translating it yields CASSLASVAGVYEQYF.

This CDR3 reads CASSLLAASYNEQFF. The CDR3 nucleotides are TGTGCCAGCAGCCTTCTAGCGGCCTCCTACAATGAGCAGTTCTTC. The J gene is TRBJ2-1, the V gene TRBV6-5; the match to TRBD2 covers 7 bases. V lost 6 bases, J lost 0 bases, and 5 bases stayed unmatched. The length of the CDR3 is 15 residues. The V gene's germline CDR1 is MNHEY and CDR2 SVGAGI.

A word on this clone: Other DNA sequences in this sample translate to the same CDR3. CDR3: CASSGLAGDEQYF. The CDR3, as DNA: TGTGCCAGCAGTGGACTAGCGGGAGACGAGCAGTACTTC. The J gene is TRBJ2-7, the V gene TRBV2; TRBD2 agrees at 12 bases. The CDR3 has 13 residues. The V segment lost 4 bases and the J segment 5 bases; nucleotides outside the gene matches: 0. CDR1 SNHLY and CDR2 FYNNEI come from the germline V gene.

The chain combines TRBV14 with TRBJ1-1; D not certain. Germline loops: CDR1 SGHDN, CDR2 FVKESK. This CDR3 is built from 13 residues. Between the trimmed V and J ends, which lost 4 bases and 7 bases, there was a span of 13 bases. CDR3 amino acids: CASSPVVGGEAFF. The CDR3 nucleotides read TGTGCCAGCAGCCCGGTGGTTGGCGGTGAAGCTTTCTTT. Supplemented by reference TRBV14 and TRBJ1-1, the full variable domain reads EAGVTQFPSHSVIEKGQTVTLRCDPISGHDNLYWYRRVMGKEIKFLLHFVKESKQDESGMPNNRFLAERTGGTYSTLKVQPAELEDSGVYFCASSPVVGGEAFFGQGTRLTVV.

The V call is TRBV4-3, the J call TRBJ2-1; 14 bases are a match to TRBD2. CDR3 length equals 16 residues. Germline V gene lookup returns CDR1 LGHNA and CDR2 YSLEER. Trimming took 3 bases from V and 4 from J; bases not matched to a gene: 2. The CDR3 coding sequence is TGCGCCAGCAGCCACGGGACTAGCGGGAGTTACAATGAGCAGTTCTTC. Protein product: CASSHGTSGSYNEQFF.

The V and J genes are TRBV7-8 and TRBJ2-2, with D unresolved. The CDR3 covers 13 residues. The germline V gene encodes CDR1 SGHVS and CDR2 FQNEAQ. DNA for the CDR3: TGTCCTGAGTGGGGTATCCCGGGCGGGGAGCTGTTTTTT. It is translated as CPEWGIPGGELFF.